What follows are 5 T cell receptor beta chains derived from one specimen sequenced in a study of blood T cell repertoires in COVID-19. Sequencing used immunoSEQ multiplex PCR; TCRdb keeps in-frame clones, though not all of them. The table lists approximately 18,000 clones, just under 95% of them singletons. Sequenced sample: peripheral blood. The receptors shown here come from a human donor in a cohort sampled during active COVID-19.

The chain recombines TRBV6-2 or TRBV6-3 with TRBJ1-1, with 7 positions matching TRBD1. Germline values: CDR1 MNHEY, CDR2 SVGEGT. There are 16 residues in the CDR3. The trim removed 6 bases at V and 1 base at J, leaving 11 bases unmatched. DNA for the CDR3: TGTGCCAGCAGCCTACCCCCGAGGGGGCCGAACACTGAAGCTTTCTTT. Encoded protein: CASSLPPRGPNTEAFF.

This clone was detected only once. The V and J genes are TRBV5-4 and TRBJ1-2; perhaps TRBD1 as D (6 bases). Trimming pared 0 bases from V and 5 bases from J, leaving 14 bases between. This CDR3 region has 15 residues. CDR1 is SGHNT, CDR2 YYREEE, per germline (reference sequence). DNA of the CDR3: TGTGCCAGCAGCTTGGGGGGGGGCACAGGGTATGGCTACACCTTC. Amino acids: CASSLGGGTGYGYTF.

J is TRBJ2-7 and V is TRBV4-1, with TRBD1 as a possible D gene (5 bases). CDR3 length equals 16 residues. Trimming stripped 0 bases from V and 1 base from J, with 13 bases between. Per the germline V gene, CDR1 is MGHRA and CDR2 is YSYEKL. CDR3 protein: CASSQDIGAKSYEQYF. Here the CDR3 DNA reads TGCGCCAGCAGCCAAGATATAGGGGCCAAATCCTACGAGCAGTACTTC.

The gene calls are TRBV19 and TRBJ1-4; no reliable D call. Germline-derived CDR1 and CDR2 are LNHDA and SQIVND (reference sequence). The CDR3 is 13 residues long. The germline V and J ends were trimmed by 0 bases and 8 bases, with 7 bases remaining between them. CDR3 loop: CASSIDLREKLFF. In nucleotides, the CDR3 is TGTGCCAGTAGTATAGATCTGAGAGAAAAACTGTTTTTT.

CDR3 protein: CASSFDRGSAYEQYF. DNA for the CDR3: TGTGCCAGCAGCTTCGACAGGGGGTCTGCCTACGAGCAGTACTTC. The chain has TRBV7-9 and TRBJ2-7; TRBD1 aligns across 9 bases. The V segment lost 3 bases and the J segment 2 bases; nucleotides outside the gene matches: 5. CDR1 and CDR2 from the germline V gene are SEHNR and FQNEAQ (reference sequence). The CDR3 runs to 15 residues.